This T cell receptor beta chain is drawn from a study of shared clonotypes between healthy human individuals (dated by TCRdb to the early 2020s). Context from the whole study: The cohort comprised a couple of women and a few men aged 18 to 49 years. For each donor, CD4 naive and CD4 memory were each run on three plates, CD8 naive on two plates, and CD8 memory on one plate. To estimate repertoire size and how much clonotype sharing occurs between individuals, the study deeply sequenced the blood TCR repertoires of several healthy adults. Libraries were prepared and TCR repertoires were sequenced by different laboratories using diverse techniques, in order to increase sequencing depth and limit assay-specific biases. Each donor's leukapheresis produced roughly between about 0.9 and 9.5 billion PBMCs. The research as a whole found: Rarefaction of sorted-subset datasets indicated incomplete sequencing despite the large sequencing depth. Clonotypes shared by all four sorted-subset donors showed higher generation probabilities than non-shared clonotypes. Sampling was restricted to blood, and TCR repertoires in tissue are likely to differ from TCR repertoires in blood. Naive subsets generally had larger estimated clonotype richness than memory subsets. Because the study included a small number of donors, the genetic and exposure-history diversity represented was limited. Pairwise subsampling led to the expectation that sequencing depth would affect the degree of clonotype sharing among donors. When four donors were compared, the shared fraction of clonotypes was 5% to 6.5% for naive CD4, less than 4% for naive CD8, 2% to 2.5% for memory CD4, and 0.35% to 0.5% for memory CD8.

Per the germline V gene (reference sequence), SGHNT is the CDR1 and YYREEE is the CDR2. V drops 5 bases and J drops 4 bases, leaving 15 bases in between. The CDR3 covers 14 residues, taking in both the cysteine and the phenylalanine. Only the CDR3 part of the read is kept: 42 bases, read in frame from the first base. The donors were healthy, HIV-negative adults who had no recently reported acute infections or vaccinations. Every donor was a Caucasian adult living in Nashville, Tennessee, USA. Magnetic negative selection was used to enrich CD4+ T cells, after which naive cells were positively selected on CD45RA and the negative fraction became the memory subset. After blood collection by leukapheresis, PBMCs were isolated using Ficoll-Histopaque density gradient centrifugation and then cryopreserved in the vapor phase of liquid nitrogen. Analytical flow cytometry was used to check the purity and quantity of each magnetically sorted T cell population. From each sorted fraction, genomic DNA was isolated and quantified by UV absorbance on a Nanodrop 2000c.

Turning to this clone: Its antigen is currently not known. Per-base quality was not reported, and no clone a single base away is much larger than it.

Using the deep immunoSEQ assay, TCR CDR3 regions were amplified from genomic DNA by multiplex PCR. Extracted genomic DNA from each cell subset was spread evenly across all wells of several immunoSEQ 96-well plates, with each plate serving as a replicate. Each replicate PCR for sorted subsets received roughly 0.2 ug genomic DNA, equal to roughly 29,000 T cell genomes. Purified libraries were measured with a Qubit 3.0 fluorometer, size-checked on a Bioanalyzer 2100, and measured again with the KAPA Library Quantification kit. A separate single-read 150-cycle Illumina NextSeq 550 flow cell was used to sequence each immunoSEQ 96-well plate. The study's own analysis went as follows. The immunoSEQ output contained only junctional sequences without quality scores, so filtering could not match that applied to full-length reads. To assign V/J genes and CDR3, sequences were annotated using PyIR, a Python wrapper for IgBLAST v1.9, with IMGT germline references. Reads were removed for weak V/J assignments (E-value above 1e-6), missing CDR3, stop codons, out-of-frame junctions, or ambiguous translated residues. V3J clonotypes were defined by identical inferred V gene, J gene, and CDR3 amino acid sequence. Percentage overlap between repertoires was calculated by dividing the number of shared unique clonotypes by the size of the smaller repertoire. Three approaches were used to assess repertoire richness: RTK rarefaction, the Chao1 estimator, and Recon v2.1 estimates of unobserved clonotypes. OLGA was used to compute generation probabilities for all TCRbeta clonotypes that the gDNA method yielded from a few donors. Sourced from immuneACCESS, this table was stored by TCRdb with only in-frame sequences that have V and J called. A share of the clones is absent; for the studies checked, an unresolved V gene accounts for under half, and the remainder has no known explanation. V and J calls and clone size are those listed in that table; D and trimming were worked out from the DNA. The table for this sample lists about 2.4 million clones; 93% of them were counted only once. Around 0.4% of the sample belongs to the ten largest clones.

Rearrangement joined TRBV5-4 to TRBJ1-1, and perhaps TRBD1 as D gene, on 5 matching bases. Material: naive CD4+ T cells from PBMCs. The cell subset or site label, as the study defines it: CD45RA+ positively selected. This TCR was sampled from a man aged 18 to 30 in good health. Some clones in this sample may be carry-over from other donors' samples. The DNA is as follows: TGTGCCAGCAGACCAGCACCGGGGGGCACTGAAGCTTTCTTT. Its translation reads: CASRPAPGGTEAFF.